The 25 T cell receptor beta chains presented below share a single source sample, sequenced in a study of T cells after yellow fever vaccination. In TCRdb, the 5' RACE reads were re-called with MiXCR into one record per CDR3 protein. There are 110,000 or so distinct CDR3 sequences in the sample; about 6.8% occur only once, and 2.7% lies in the top ten. Specimen: CD4+ T cells sorted from PBMCs, collected approximately 47 days after the first yellow fever vaccination. The receptors stem from a man aged 18-30 years who received the YFV17D yellow fever vaccine.

This clonotype showed up many times. The chain joins TRBV4-2 to TRBJ2-5, with TRBD2 as a possible D gene (5 bases). Germline V gives CDR1 LGHNA, CDR2 YNFKEQ. CDR3 length: 17 amino acids. Between the trimmed V and J ends, which lost 1 base and 5 bases, there was a span of 20 bases. The CDR3 DNA sequence: TGTGCCAGCAGCCAAGGATTGACTACAGAACTGGGGGAGACCCAGTACTTC. It encodes CASSQGLTTELGETQYF.

The V gene is TRBV28, the J gene TRBJ2-1; the D is unclear. CDR3 size: 12 residues. V lost 3 bases to trimming and J lost 6 bases, with 6 bases between them. CDR1 and CDR2 from the germline V gene are MDHEN and SYDVKM. CDR3 DNA: TGTGCCAGCAGTTTGTGGTTCAATGAGCAGTTCTTC. Its protein product is CASSLWFNEQFF.

This clonotype was detected many times. The chain has TRBV20-1 and TRBJ2-3; 12 nucleotides align to TRBD2. In germline, CDR1 is DFQATT, CDR2 SNEGSKA (reference sequence). V gave up 5 bases and J gave up 0 bases; unmatched junction bases: 3. This CDR3 has 15 amino acids. CDR3 sequence: CSAWLAGGSTDTQYF. DNA of the CDR3: TGCAGTGCTTGGCTAGCGGGGGGGAGCACAGATACGCAGTATTTT.

The chain has TRBV5-5 and TRBJ2-2; D is perhaps TRBD2 (5 bases). Looked up from germline, CDR1 is SGHKS and CDR2 is YYEKEE (reference sequence). CDR3 length equals 14 residues. V lost 4 bases and J lost 4, with 11 bases in between. CDR3 in DNA: TGTGCCAGCAGCCTCGGGATCTTCACCGGGGAGCTGTTTTTT. Protein sequence: CASSLGIFTGELFF.

The J gene is TRBJ1-6, the V gene TRBV5-1; D remains ambiguous. This CDR3 is 18 amino acids long. Trimming removed 4 bases from V and 7 bases from J, with 24 bases in between. The germline V gene has CDR1 SGHRS and CDR2 YFSETQ. CDR3 residues: CASSHQAQVWRENSPLHF. CDR3 nucleotides: TGCGCCAGCAGCCATCAAGCGCAGGTCTGGAGGGAAAATTCACCCCTCCACTTT. The full variable domain, rest sourced from reference TRBV5-1 and TRBJ1-6, is KAGVTQTPRYLIKTRGQQVTLSCSPISGHRSVSWYQQTPGQGLQFLFEYFSETQRNKGNFPGRFSGRQFSNSRSEMNVSTLELGDSALYLCASSHQAQVWRENSPLHFGNGTRLTVT.

This clonotype was found many times. The chain carries TRBV5-1 and TRBJ2-3; D may be TRBD2 (5 bases). V lost 0 bases and J 0 bases, leaving 11 bases between the germline ends. There are 16 residues in the CDR3. In germline, CDR1 is SGHRS, CDR2 YFSETQ. CDR3 residues: CASSLEASRSTDTQYF. The CDR3 DNA follows: TGCGCCAGCAGCTTGGAAGCTAGCAGAAGCACAGATACGCAGTATTTT.

V gene TRBV5-1 combines with J gene TRBJ1-4, with a tentative D call TRBD1 (5 bases). This CDR3 spans 17 amino acids. Germline V gene sequence: CDR1 SGHRS, CDR2 YFSETQ. The V gene lost 0 bases and the J gene lost 7 bases, with 19 bases spanning the gap. The CDR3: CASSLGVGHPGSEKLFF. The CDR3 DNA reads TGCGCCAGCAGCTTGGGTGTGGGGCATCCGGGAAGTGAAAAACTGTTTTTT.

The sample holds one count of this clonotype. A much larger clone differs from this one at a single base, so this may be a read error. The chain joins TRBV7-2 to TRBJ2-5; D might be TRBD2 (6 bases). The CDR3 consists of 13 residues. Germline CDR1 reads SGHTA; CDR2 reads FQGNSA. V lost 8 bases to trimming and J lost 5 bases, with 15 bases between them. The CDR3 nucleotides read TGTGCCAGCGAACGGGGGACTCATGAGACCCAGTACTTC. Encoded protein: CASERGTHETQYF.

This chain links TRBV24-1 with TRBJ1-1; no clear D gene. CDR1 KGHDR and CDR2 SFDVKD come from the germline V gene. This CDR3 spans 13 amino acids. Trimming took 7 bases from V and 5 from J, leaving 13 bases between them. The CDR3, as DNA: TGTGCCACCAGATATACAGCGAGGACTGAAGCTTTCTTT. Translation gives CATRYTARTEAFF.

This clonotype was observed at least ten times. The chain is built from TRBV29-1 and TRBJ2-7, with 12 bases that match TRBD2. CDR1 is SQVTM, CDR2 ANQGSEA, per germline. J lost 0 bases, V lost 6 bases, and 6 bases had no gene match. This CDR3 is 15 amino acids long. In nucleotides, the CDR3 is TGCAGCGTAATACTAGCGGGGGGTTACTCCTACGAGCAGTACTTC. It yields the protein CSVILAGGYSYEQYF.

This clonotype came up many times. This chain joins TRBV12-3 or TRBV12-4 and TRBJ2-1; TRBD2 might be the D (6 bases). V was cut by 6 bases and J by 12 bases, with 21 bases left in between. The CDR3 runs to 14 residues. The CDR3 is CASSWGETPRGQFF. CDR3 nucleotide sequence: TGTGCCAGCAGCTGGGGGGAAACCCCACGGGGGCAGTTCTTC.

This clonotype has ten or more counts. The chain uses TRBV11-2 and TRBJ2-1; D is undetermined. Germline CDR1 SGHAT, CDR2 FQNNGV. V gave up 1 base and J gave up 10 bases, with 8 bases separating them. The CDR3 loop spans 12 amino acids. The CDR3 loop reads CASSLGVEEQFF. CDR3 sequence (DNA): TGTGCCAGCAGCTTAGGGGTAGAGGAGCAGTTCTTC.

Concerning this clonotype: A much larger clone sits a single nucleotide away, making a read error possible. The chain is built from TRBV5-8 and TRBJ2-5; D may be TRBD1 (7 bases). With 0 bases removed from V and 3 bases from J, the gap between germline ends came to 12 bases. This CDR3 comprises 15 residues. CDR1 is SGHTS, CDR2 YDEGEE, per germline. The CDR3 sequence: CASSLGGQREETQYF. Written as DNA, the CDR3 is TGTGCCAGCAGCTTGGGGGGACAGCGGGAAGAGACCCAGTACTTC. Combining the CDR3 with reference TRBV5-8 and TRBJ2-5 gives the whole variable domain EAGVTQSPTHLIKTRGQQATLRCSPISGHTSVYWYQQALGLGLQFLLWYDEGEERNRGNFPPRFSGRQFPNYSSELNVNALELEDSALYLCASSLGGQREETQYFGPGTRLLVL.

A remark on this clonotype: A much larger clone lies one base from this, so it may be a read error. The gene calls are TRBV7-7 and TRBJ2-3; TRBD2 is a possible D gene (5 bases). The CDR3 sequence is 16 residues long. V was cut by 10 bases and J by 6 bases, with 26 bases left in between. The germline gives CDR1 SSHAT, CDR2 FNYEAQ (reference sequence). The CDR3 bases are TGTGCCAACATCCCTATAACAAAACCTGGGAGTGATACGCAGTATTTT. This translates into CANIPITKPGSDTQYF.

This clonotype was counted ten times or more. The chain recombines TRBV5-1 with TRBJ2-5; no clear D. This CDR3 has 12 residues. Germline assignment: CDR1 SGHRS and CDR2 YFSETQ. Trimming cost V 6 bases and J 4 bases, with 10 bases left between them. In DNA, the CDR3 is TGCGCCAGCAACCCACCCGGAGAGACCCAGTACTTC. Its translation: CASNPPGETQYF.

This clonotype has a count of ten or more. The genes are TRBV11-1 and TRBJ1-2; D possibly corresponds to TRBD1 (5 bases). CDR3 length equals 18 residues. The V gene lost 0 bases and the J gene lost 7 bases, with 24 bases spanning the gap. From germline, CDR1 is SGHAT and CDR2 FQDESV (reference sequence). CDR3 sequence (DNA): TGTGCCAGCAGCTTAGCGGTCTACAGGAGGCGACATTTTTTTGGCTACACCTTC. Translating gives CASSLAVYRRRHFFGYTF.

In its sample, this clonotype was seen many times. The gene calls are TRBV5-1 and TRBJ2-4, with 7 bases lining up with TRBD1. The trim removed 3 bases at V and 0 bases at J, leaving 3 bases unmatched. Looked up from germline, CDR1 is SGHRS and CDR2 is YFSETQ. The CDR3 runs 15 residues. CDR3 sequence (DNA): TGCGCCAGCAGCTCGGGACAGCGAGCCAAAAACATTCAGTACTTC. Encoded protein: CASSSGQRAKNIQYF.

This clonotype was counted ten times or more. The chain uses TRBV18 and TRBJ1-4; no clear D gene. Trimming removed 2 bases from V and 4 bases from J, with 5 bases in between. The CDR3 has 13 amino acids. Looked up from germline, CDR1 is KGHSH and CDR2 is LQKENI. The DNA for the CDR3 is TGTGCCAGCTCACCAAACAGTAATGAAAAACTGTTTTTT. Its translation is CASSPNSNEKLFF.

This clonotype was counted between two and nine times. This chain joins TRBV7-2 and TRBJ2-1; the D call may be TRBD1 or TRBD2 (5 bases each). Trimming took off 1 base at V and 8 bases at J, with 12 bases between the two ends. CDR1 SGHTA and CDR2 FQGNSA come from the germline V gene. The CDR3 covers 14 residues. The CDR3 DNA is TGTGCCAGCAGCTTAGGGGTGGGGCGGGATGAGCAGTTCTTC. It codes for CASSLGVGRDEQFF.

At least ten counts were recorded for this clonotype. This sequence joins TRBV7-6 and TRBJ2-5; D unresolved. The germline V gene has CDR1 SGHVS and CDR2 FNYEAQ. This CDR3 contains 13 residues. Deletions cut 1 base from V and 5 bases from J, with 8 bases between. CDR3 DNA: TGTGCCAGCAGCTTAGGTTTACTCGAGACCCAGTACTTC. Translation: CASSLGLLETQYF. Combining the CDR3 with reference TRBV7-6 and TRBJ2-5 gives the whole variable domain GAGVSQSPRYKVTKRGQDVALRCDPISGHVSLYWYRQALGQGPEFLTYFNYEAQQDKSGLPNDRFSAERPEGSISTLTIQRTEQRDSAMYRCASSLGLLETQYFGPGTRLLVL.

This chain connects TRBV4-1 to TRBJ1-4; D is unclear. CDR1 MGHRA and CDR2 YSYEKL come from the germline V gene. The CDR3 totals 15 residues. The germline V and J ends were trimmed by 0 bases and 8 bases, with 13 bases remaining between them. The CDR3 is CASSQEWVRGEKLFF. For the CDR3, the DNA is TGCGCCAGCAGCCAAGAGTGGGTTAGAGGGGAAAAACTGTTTTTT.

This clonotype was counted ten times or more. This rearrangement joins TRBV5-1 to TRBJ2-5; 7 bases match TRBD2. The V gene's germline CDR1 is SGHRS and CDR2 YFSETQ. The CDR3 has 16 residues. Trimming at V came to 3 bases and at J to 1 base, leaving 9 bases not matched to a gene. The CDR3 region is CASSSYLRGFQETQYF. CDR3 DNA: TGCGCCAGCAGCTCCTACCTGCGGGGGTTCCAAGAGACCCAGTACTTC.

At least ten counts were recorded for this clonotype. The gene calls are TRBV15 and TRBJ1-6, with no clear D. CDR3 length equals 13 residues. Germline lookup yields CDR1 LNHNV and CDR2 YYDKDF (reference sequence). With 4 bases removed from V and 9 bases from J, the gap between germline ends came to 10 bases. The CDR3 sequence is CATSTSPSSPLHF. CDR3 in DNA: TGTGCCACCAGCACGTCCCCTAGTTCACCCCTCCACTTT.

This clonotype was recorded at least ten times. The rearrangement uses TRBV30 and TRBJ2-3; perhaps TRBD2 as D (6 bases). CDR3 length: 11 residues. Trimming took off 4 bases at V and 9 bases at J, with 11 bases between the two ends. CDR1 and CDR2 (germline): GTSNPN, SVGIG (reference sequence). The CDR3 sequence: CAWKTSSTQYF. The CDR3 DNA sequence: TGTGCCTGGAAAACTAGCTCGACGCAGTATTTT.

This clonotype was counted many times. The rearrangement uses TRBV5-1 and TRBJ2-3; D unclear. V was shortened by 0 bases and J by 6 bases, with 11 bases between the two germline ends. The CDR3 length is 14 residues. The germline CDR1 and CDR2 sequences are SGHRS and YFSETQ. The CDR3 region is CASSLGMAPDTQYF. For the CDR3, the DNA is TGCGCCAGCAGCTTGGGGATGGCGCCGGATACGCAGTATTTT.